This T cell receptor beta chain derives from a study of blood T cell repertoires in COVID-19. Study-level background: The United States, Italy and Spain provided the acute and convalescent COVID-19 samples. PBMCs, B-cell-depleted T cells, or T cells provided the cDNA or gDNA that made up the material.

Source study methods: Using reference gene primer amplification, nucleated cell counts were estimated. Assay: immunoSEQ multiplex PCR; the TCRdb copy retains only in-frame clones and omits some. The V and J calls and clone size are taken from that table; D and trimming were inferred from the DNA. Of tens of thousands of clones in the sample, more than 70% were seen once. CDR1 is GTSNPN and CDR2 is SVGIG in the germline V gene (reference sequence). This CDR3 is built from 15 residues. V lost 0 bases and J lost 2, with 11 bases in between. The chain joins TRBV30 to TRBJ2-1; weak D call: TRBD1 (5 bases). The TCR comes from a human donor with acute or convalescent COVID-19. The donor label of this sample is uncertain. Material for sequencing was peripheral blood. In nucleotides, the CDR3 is TGTGCCTGGAGTGTACTCAGGGTACCCTACAATGAGCAGTTCTTC. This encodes CAWSVLRVPYNEQFF.